This T cell receptor beta chain was obtained from a study of control samples from healthy donors and cancer patients. Germline loops: CDR1 LGHDT, CDR2 YNNKEL (reference sequence). This CDR3 has 15 amino acids. V lost 2 bases to trimming and J lost 6 bases; unmatched junction nucleotides: 6. Profiled with immunoSEQ multiplex PCR; TCRdb holds only in-frame clones, not every one. Of 160,000 or so clones listed, roughly 92% are singletons. V usage is TRBV3-1 (or the pseudogene TRBV3-2) and J usage is TRBJ2-1, with 8 bases matching TRBD2. The TCR comes from a man in his forties or fifties in good health. The specimen sequenced was blood. CDR3 nucleotide sequence: TGTGCCAGCAGCCAACACACTAGCGGTACCAATGAGCAGTTCTTC. As protein: CASSQHTSGTNEQFF.